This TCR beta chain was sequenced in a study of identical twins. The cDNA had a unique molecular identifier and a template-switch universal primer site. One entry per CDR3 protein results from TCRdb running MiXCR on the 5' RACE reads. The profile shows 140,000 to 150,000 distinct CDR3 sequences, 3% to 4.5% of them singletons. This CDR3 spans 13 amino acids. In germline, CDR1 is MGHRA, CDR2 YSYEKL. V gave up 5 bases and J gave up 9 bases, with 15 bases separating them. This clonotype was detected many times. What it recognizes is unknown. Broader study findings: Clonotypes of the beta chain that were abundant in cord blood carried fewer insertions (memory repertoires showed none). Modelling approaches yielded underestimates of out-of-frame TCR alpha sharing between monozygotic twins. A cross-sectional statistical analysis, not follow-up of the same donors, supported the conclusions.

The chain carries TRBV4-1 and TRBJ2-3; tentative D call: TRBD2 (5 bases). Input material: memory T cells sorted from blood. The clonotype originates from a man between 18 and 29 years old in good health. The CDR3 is CASSKDPGLTQYF. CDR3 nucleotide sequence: TGCGCCAGCAGCAAGGACCCGGGGTTAACGCAGTATTTT.